These 2 T cell receptor beta chains were sequenced from one sample in a study of T cell repertoires in cytomegalovirus infection. Antigen specificity for these receptors is unknown. TCRdb re-derived calls from the reads in MiXCR, one entry per CDR3 protein. The table shows around 7,500 distinct CDR3 sequences, with about 60% occurring only once. The material sequenced was PBMCs, sequenced either directly or after in vitro stimulation (not recorded which). The receptors come from a human donor in good health (CMV status not recorded). Some clones in this sample may be carry-over from other donors' samples.

The genes are TRBV11-2 and TRBJ2-1; 10 bases are shared with TRBD1. In germline, CDR1 is SGHAT, CDR2 FQNNGV. V was clipped by 5 bases and J by 3 bases; unmatched bases: 13. The CDR3 is 18 residues long. CDR3 coding DNA: TGTGCCAGCAGCCCAACGACAGGGGGCAAGACCTTCTACAATGAGCAGTTCTTC. This sequence encodes CASSPTTGGKTFYNEQFF.

Of note for this clonotype: This CDR3 is missing its conserved last phenylalanine or tryptophan, likely due to a read error. The chain links TRBV7-9 to TRBJ2-7; D not resolved. Germline CDR1 and CDR2: SEHNR and FQNEAQ (reference sequence). The CDR3 spans 15 residues. Trimming took off 4 bases at V and 3 bases at J, with 16 bases between the two ends. CDR3 residues: CASSSRNLGFYEQYC. The DNA of the CDR3 is TGTGCCAGCAGCTCCCGGAACCTCGGTTTCTACGAGCAGTACTGC.